The 20 T cell receptor beta chains below come from one sample, sequenced in a study of PD-1 blockade in mismatch repair-deficient tumors. Assay used: immunoSEQ multiplex PCR; TCRdb lists only in-frame clones, some missing. The sample carries some 25,000 clones, 84% recorded once. The sequences come from PBMCs, collected before pembrolizumab treatment. These receptor sequences come from an adult with mismatch repair-deficient cancer.

The V gene is TRBV6-6, the J gene TRBJ2-7, with TRBD2 identical over 7 bases. Germline CDR1 and CDR2: MNHNY and SVGAGI (reference sequence). The CDR3 runs 13 residues. The V segment lost 5 bases and the J segment 0 bases; nucleotides outside the gene matches: 1. The CDR3 loop reads CASSGLGSYEQYF. The CDR3 bases are TGTGCCAGCAGTGGACTAGGCTCCTACGAGCAGTACTTC.

The J gene is TRBJ1-1, the V gene TRBV27; TRBD1 is a possible D gene (5 bases). V was cut by 2 bases and J by 7 bases, with 23 bases left in between. This CDR3 has 17 amino acids. Germline-derived CDR1 and CDR2 are MNHEY and SMNVEV (reference sequence). The CDR3 spells CASSLNAGPVTASEAFF. CDR3 bases: TGTGCCAGCAGTTTAAACGCAGGGCCCGTCACCGCAAGTGAAGCTTTCTTT.

V and J are TRBV4-1 and TRBJ1-6, with 8 bases fitting TRBD1. The ends lost 5 bases at V and 9 bases at J; junction bases unmatched: 9. Germline V lookup: CDR1 MGHRA, CDR2 YSYEKL. The CDR3 contains 15 residues. The CDR3 sequence: CASSAKTGVSSPLHF. For the CDR3, the DNA is TGCGCCAGCAGCGCAAAGACAGGGGTCAGTTCACCCCTCCACTTT.

The V and J genes are TRBV5-1 and TRBJ2-1; 9 bases line up with TRBD2. The CDR3 length is 15 residues. Per the germline V gene, CDR1 is SGHRS and CDR2 is YFSETQ. The ends lost 2 bases at V and 5 bases at J; junction bases unmatched: 5. In DNA form, the CDR3 reads TGCGCCAGCAGCTTCAGCGGGAGGATGGACAATGAGCAGTTCTTC. Translation: CASSFSGRMDNEQFF.

The chain is built from TRBV7-8 and TRBJ1-2; 7 positions agree with TRBD1. V lost 4 bases to trimming and J lost 4 bases; unmatched junction nucleotides: 9. CDR1 and CDR2 from the germline V gene are SGHVS and FQNEAQ. CDR3 length: 15 residues. The CDR3 bases are TGTGCCAGCAGCTCAGCGGGACAGATTCTCTATGGCTACACCTTC. Amino acids: CASSSAGQILYGYTF.

The rearrangement joins TRBV29-1 to TRBJ1-1, with unresolved D. The germline V and J ends were trimmed by 5 bases and 7 bases, with 11 bases remaining between them. Germline CDR1 and CDR2: SQVTM and ANQGSEA. CDR3 length: 11 amino acids. Here the CDR3 reads CSVQGGSEAFF. In DNA, the CDR3 is TGCAGCGTTCAAGGTGGGAGTGAAGCTTTCTTT.

The rearrangement uses TRBV5-1 and TRBJ1-1; no definite D call. Germline V gene data show CDR1 as SGHRS and CDR2 as YFSETQ. Trimming pared 1 base from V and 9 bases from J, leaving 16 bases between. The CDR3 length is 14 residues. CDR3 in DNA: TGCGCCAGCAGCTTGAATACGGTCGCGGGTAAAGCTTTCTTT. Its translation is CASSLNTVAGKAFF.

This chain links TRBV7-8 with TRBJ1-4; 9 nucleotides match TRBD1. This CDR3 has 15 residues. V was clipped by 1 base and J by 8 bases; unmatched bases: 5. Per the germline V gene, CDR1 is SGHVS and CDR2 is FQNEAQ. In nucleotides, the CDR3 is TGTGCCAGCAGCTTAGTGAGGACAGGGGTGGAAAAACTGTTTTTT. It yields the protein CASSLVRTGVEKLFF. Full variable domain (missing parts from reference TRBV7-8 and TRBJ1-4): GAGVSQSPRYKVAKRGQDVALRCDPISGHVSLFWYQQALGQGPEFLTYFQNEAQLDKSGLPSDRFFAERPEGSVSTLKIQRTQQEDSAVYLCASSLVRTGVEKLFFGSGTQLSVL.

The table lists this clone with a count of one. The chain links TRBV5-4 to TRBJ1-2, with no clear D. The V gene's germline CDR1 is SGHNT and CDR2 YYREEE (reference sequence). The CDR3 length is 14 residues. The V end was cut by 4 bases, the J end by 2 bases, with 12 bases between. The DNA for the CDR3 is TGTGCCAGCAGCCCAAGGAGTCAAAACTATGGCTACACCTTC. Translated: CASSPRSQNYGYTF.

The chain uses TRBV28 and TRBJ2-1, with TRBD2 identical over 11 bases. CDR1 is MDHEN and CDR2 is SYDVKM in the germline V gene. The CDR3 is 15 amino acids. V gave up 5 bases and J gave up 1 base; unmatched junction bases: 1. CDR3 loop: CASSTSGRSYNEQFF. The CDR3, as DNA: TGTGCCAGCAGTACTAGCGGGAGATCCTACAATGAGCAGTTCTTC.

The V gene is TRBV5-4, the J gene TRBJ1-2; no clear D gene. CDR3 length: 14 residues. CDR1 SGHNT and CDR2 YYREEE come from the germline V gene (reference sequence). The V end was cut by 0 bases, the J end by 3 bases, with 9 bases between. The DNA of the CDR3 is TGTGCCAGCAGCTTGGATCTCGGGGACTATGGCTACACCTTC. Protein sequence: CASSLDLGDYGYTF.

V and J are TRBV18 and TRBJ2-6; a weak D match, TRBD1 (6 bases). There are 17 residues in the CDR3. Trimming cost V 2 bases and J 0 bases, with 11 bases left between them. Per the germline V gene, CDR1 is KGHSH and CDR2 is LQKENI. CDR3 DNA: TGTGCCAGCTCACCAGGACAGTTAAGCTCTGGGGCCAACGTCCTGACTTTC. Translated, it gives CASSPGQLSSGANVLTF.

The CDR3 protein is CASSQGPGDTQYF. CDR3 DNA: TGTGCCAGCAGTCAGGGCCCGGGAGATACGCAGTATTTT. The chain uses TRBV2 and TRBJ2-3; D is perhaps TRBD1 (5 bases). V shed 5 bases and J shed 5 bases, with 11 bases lying between them. This CDR3 has 13 residues. The germline gives CDR1 SNHLY, CDR2 FYNNEI.

The chain has TRBV27 and TRBJ1-1; 7 bases fit TRBD1. J was trimmed by 1 base and V by 5 bases; bases with no gene match: 7. Per germline, CDR1 MNHEY and CDR2 SMNVEV (reference sequence). CDR3 size: 15 residues. CDR3 sequence: CASSGNRGSNTEAFF. CDR3 sequence (DNA): TGTGCCAGCAGTGGGAACAGGGGATCGAACACTGAAGCTTTCTTT.

This clone was recorded only once. The rearrangement links TRBV19 to TRBJ2-5; 7 nucleotides agree with TRBD1. Germline trimming cut 5 bases from V and 2 bases from J; bases unmatched to any gene: 5. Germline CDR1 is LNHDA and CDR2 is SQIVND (reference sequence). This CDR3 spans 14 amino acids. This CDR3 is CASSPRGIQETQYF. The CDR3 DNA is TGTGCCAGTAGTCCCAGGGGGATTCAAGAGACCCAGTACTTC.

The V call is TRBV15, the J call TRBJ1-1; D is uncertain. CDR1 and CDR2 from the germline V gene are LNHNV and YYDKDF (reference sequence). The CDR3 runs 14 residues. V was pared by 5 bases and J by 1 base, with 11 bases between. The CDR3 loop reads CATSAQVTNTEAFF. CDR3 coding DNA: TGTGCCACCAGCGCTCAGGTGACGAACACTGAAGCTTTCTTT.

V usage is TRBV5-1 and J usage is TRBJ2-2, with 7 bases that match TRBD1. The germline V gene encodes CDR1 SGHRS and CDR2 YFSETQ. Unmatched junction bases numbered 5, after V lost 7 bases and J lost 2 bases. The CDR3 is made up of 14 amino acids. CDR3 sequence reads: CASEPGGNTGELFF. The CDR3 nucleotides are TGCGCCAGCGAACCAGGGGGAAACACCGGGGAGCTGTTTTTT.

V gene TRBV29-1 combines with J gene TRBJ1-4; TRBD1 matches at 9 bases. CDR1 is SQVTM and CDR2 is ANQGSEA in the germline V gene. The length of the CDR3 is 15 residues. The V segment lost 5 bases and the J segment 0 bases; nucleotides outside the gene matches: 4. CDR3 region: CSVRQGGATNEKLFF. In DNA form, the CDR3 reads TGCAGCGTTAGACAGGGGGGGGCAACTAATGAAAAACTGTTTTTT.

V and J are TRBV6-1 and TRBJ1-1; D is unresolved. Germline CDR1 reads MNHNS; CDR2 reads SASEGT. The CDR3 loop spans 12 amino acids. V dropped 7 bases and J dropped 5 bases, with 11 bases sitting between them. The CDR3 is CASTLGLTEAFF. CDR3 DNA sequence: TGTGCCAGCACCCTAGGACTAACTGAAGCTTTCTTT.

CDR3 bases: TGTGCCAGCAGTTACGACAGGGACCTCACAGATACGCAGTATTTT. Protein sequence: CASSYDRDLTDTQYF. The chain links TRBV11-2 to TRBJ2-3; 7 nucleotides align to TRBD1. The germline V gene has CDR1 SGHAT and CDR2 FQNNGV. Trimming cost V 6 bases and J 2 bases; bases outside gene matches: 8. CDR3 length: 15 amino acids.